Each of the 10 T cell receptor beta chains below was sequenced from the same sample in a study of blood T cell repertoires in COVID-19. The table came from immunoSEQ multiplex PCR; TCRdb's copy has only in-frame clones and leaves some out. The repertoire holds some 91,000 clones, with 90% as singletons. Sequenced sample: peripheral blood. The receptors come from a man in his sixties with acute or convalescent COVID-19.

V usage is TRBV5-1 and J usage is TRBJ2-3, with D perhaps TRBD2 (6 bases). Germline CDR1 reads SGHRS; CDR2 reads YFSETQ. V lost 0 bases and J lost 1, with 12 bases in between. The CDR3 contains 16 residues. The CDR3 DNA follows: TGCGCCAGCAGCTTGGTGGGGCCGGGAGGCACAGATACGCAGTATTTT. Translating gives CASSLVGPGGTDTQYF.

In DNA, the CDR3 is TGCGCCAGCAGCCAGGTCGGAGGCACTGAAGCTTTCTTT. It specifies CASSQVGGTEAFF. The chain uses TRBV4-1 and TRBJ1-1; D is ambiguous. This CDR3 has 13 residues. Germline loops: CDR1 MGHRA, CDR2 YSYEKL. V lost 3 bases and J lost 4, with 9 bases in between.

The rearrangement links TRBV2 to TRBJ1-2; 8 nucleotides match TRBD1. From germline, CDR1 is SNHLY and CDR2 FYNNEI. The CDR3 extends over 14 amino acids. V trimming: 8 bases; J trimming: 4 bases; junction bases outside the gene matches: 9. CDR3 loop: CASSRTGWSYGYTF. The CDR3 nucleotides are TGTGCCAGCTCAAGGACAGGGTGGAGCTATGGCTACACCTTC.

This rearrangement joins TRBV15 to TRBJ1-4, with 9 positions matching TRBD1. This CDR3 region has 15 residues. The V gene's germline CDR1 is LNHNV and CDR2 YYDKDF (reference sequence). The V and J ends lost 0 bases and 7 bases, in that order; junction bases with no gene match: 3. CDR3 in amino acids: CATSRERTGVEKLFF. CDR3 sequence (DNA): TGTGCCACCAGCAGAGAAAGGACAGGGGTTGAAAAACTGTTTTTT.

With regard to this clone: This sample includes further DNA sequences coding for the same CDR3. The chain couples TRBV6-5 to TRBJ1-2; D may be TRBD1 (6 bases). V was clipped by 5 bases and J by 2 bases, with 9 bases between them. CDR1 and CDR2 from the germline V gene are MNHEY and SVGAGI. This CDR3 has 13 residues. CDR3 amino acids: CASSITGNYGYTF. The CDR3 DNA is TGTGCCAGCAGTATCACAGGGAACTATGGCTACACCTTC.

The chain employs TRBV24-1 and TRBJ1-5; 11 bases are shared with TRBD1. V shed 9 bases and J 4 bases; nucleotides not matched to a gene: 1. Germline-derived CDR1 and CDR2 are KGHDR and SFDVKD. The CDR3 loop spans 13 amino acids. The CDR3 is CATRDRGNQPQHF. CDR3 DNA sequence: TGTGCCACCCGGGACAGGGGGAATCAGCCCCAGCATTTT.

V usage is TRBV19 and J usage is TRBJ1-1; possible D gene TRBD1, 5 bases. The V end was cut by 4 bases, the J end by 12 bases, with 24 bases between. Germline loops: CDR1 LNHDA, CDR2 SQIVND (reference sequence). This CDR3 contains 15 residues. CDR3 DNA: TGTGCCAGTAGTACACTTATCCCAGGGAGGGCGCGTACTTTCTTT. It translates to CASSTLIPGRARTFF.

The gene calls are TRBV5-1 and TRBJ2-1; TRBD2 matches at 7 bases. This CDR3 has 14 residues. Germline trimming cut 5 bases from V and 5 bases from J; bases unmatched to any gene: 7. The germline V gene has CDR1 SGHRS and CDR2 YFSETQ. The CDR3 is CASSFSSGNNEQFF. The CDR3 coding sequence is TGCGCCAGCAGTTTCTCTAGCGGCAACAATGAGCAGTTCTTC.

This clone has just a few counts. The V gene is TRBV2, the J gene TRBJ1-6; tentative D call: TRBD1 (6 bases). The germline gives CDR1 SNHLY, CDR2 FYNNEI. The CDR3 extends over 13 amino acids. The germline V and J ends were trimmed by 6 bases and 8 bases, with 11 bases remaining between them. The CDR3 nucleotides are TGTGCCAGCAGACAGGGAAGTGATTCACCCCTCCACTTT. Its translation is CASRQGSDSPLHF.

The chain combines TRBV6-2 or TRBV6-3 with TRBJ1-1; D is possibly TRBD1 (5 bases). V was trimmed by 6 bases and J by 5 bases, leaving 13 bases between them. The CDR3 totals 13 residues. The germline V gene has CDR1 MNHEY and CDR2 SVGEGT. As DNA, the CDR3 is TGTGCCAGCAGCGGACAAGCAGGGACTGAAGCTTTCTTT. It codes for CASSGQAGTEAFF.